These 13 T cell receptor beta chains share one sample of origin, sequenced in a study of CD8+CD57+ T cells in acquired aplastic anemia. Genomic DNA, serving as template, underwent TCR beta VDJ and CDR3 profiling. One entry per CDR3 protein results from TCRdb running MiXCR on the reads. The table records about 210,000 distinct CDR3 sequences, 61% of them present only once. Sequences were obtained from sorted CD4+, CD8+, or CD8+CD57+ T cells (not recorded which) from PBMCs. These TCRs come from a human donor in good health.

In this sample, this clonotype turned up a few times. This chain links TRBV7-8 with TRBJ2-1; 7 bases match TRBD1. V gave up 1 base and J gave up 3 bases; unmatched junction bases: 6. Germline CDR1 reads SGHVS; CDR2 reads FQNEAQ. The CDR3 totals 16 residues. CDR3 in amino acids: CASSLGNRGGYNEQFF. The DNA of the CDR3 is TGTGCCAGCAGCTTAGGGAACAGGGGTGGCTACAATGAGCAGTTCTTC.

V usage is TRBV7-9 and J usage is TRBJ2-5; 12 bases are a match to TRBD2. With 4 bases clipped from V and 3 bases from J, the junction kept 6 bases outside the gene matches. The CDR3 consists of 16 residues. Per germline, CDR1 SEHNR and CDR2 FQNEAQ (reference sequence). CDR3 in DNA: TGTGCCAGCAGCTCCCTAGCGGGAGGGCCGGAAGAGACCCAGTACTTC. Its protein is CASSSLAGGPEETQYF. The full variable domain, with the rest looked up from reference TRBV7-9 and TRBJ2-5, is DTGVSQNPRHKITKRGQNVTFRCDPISEHNRLYWYRQTLGQGPEFLTYFQNEAQLEKSRLLSDRFSAERPKGSFSTLEIQRTEQGDSAMYLCASSSLAGGPEETQYFGPGTRLLVL.

This clonotype was seen just once. The rearrangement links TRBV29-1 to TRBJ2-7, with 11 bases aligning to TRBD1. The CDR3 length is 14 residues. Germline-derived CDR1 and CDR2 are SQVTM and ANQGSEA. Trimming removed 7 bases from V and 2 bases from J; junction bases left unmatched: 7. The CDR3 coding sequence is TGCAGCGCCGAGGGACAGGGGGGGACCTACGAGCAGTACTTC. It is translated as CSAEGQGGTYEQYF.

The chain couples TRBV12-3 or TRBV12-4 to TRBJ2-1; TRBD1 matches 9 bases. The junction had 4 bases not matched to a gene; V was cut back by 7 bases and J by 3 bases. The CDR3 loop spans 14 amino acids. The CDR3 loop reads CASNTGGIYNEQFF. Here the CDR3 DNA reads TGTGCCAGCAACACAGGGGGCATCTACAATGAGCAGTTCTTC.

The chain links TRBV5-1 to TRBJ2-7, with 10 bases that match TRBD1. Looked up from germline, CDR1 is SGHRS and CDR2 is YFSETQ. V was clipped by 7 bases and J by 0 bases; unmatched bases: 7. The CDR3 extends over 15 amino acids. CDR3 DNA sequence: TGCGCCAGCCAACTGGGACAGGGGTTCTCCTACGAGCAGTACTTC. It is translated as CASQLGQGFSYEQYF.

This chain joins TRBV29-1 and TRBJ1-4; 8 nucleotides match TRBD1. The CDR3 is 13 amino acids. Germline assignment: CDR1 SQVTM and CDR2 ANQGSEA. Germline trimming cut 8 bases from V and 10 bases from J; bases unmatched to any gene: 12. The CDR3 nucleotides read TGCAGCACCTCCGGGACAGGAGCTGGAAAACTGTTTTTT. This gives the protein CSTSGTGAGKLFF.

The rearrangement joins TRBV24-1 to TRBJ1-6; unclear D gene. This CDR3 spans 15 amino acids. The ends were cut back, 1 base at V and 7 bases at J, with 10 bases in the middle. CDR1 and CDR2 from the germline V gene are KGHDR and SFDVKD. This chain's CDR3 is CATSDFAWPNSPLHF. The CDR3 nucleotides read TGTGCCACCAGTGATTTCGCCTGGCCCAATTCACCCCTCCACTTT.

V and J are TRBV2 and TRBJ2-1; TRBD2 agrees at 14 bases. V shed 9 bases and J 6 bases; nucleotides not matched to a gene: 1. The length of the CDR3 is 13 residues. Germline V gene data show CDR1 as SNHLY and CDR2 as FYNNEI. This CDR3 is CARGTSGSNEQFF. The CDR3 coding sequence is TGTGCCAGGGGGACTAGCGGGAGCAATGAGCAGTTCTTC.

In this sample, this clonotype turned up once. The rearrangement links TRBV7-9 to TRBJ2-7, with 12 bases matching TRBD2. The CDR3 has 16 residues. The J segment lost 2 bases and the V segment lost 5 bases, leaving 7 bases of the junction unmatched. Per germline, CDR1 SEHNR and CDR2 FQNEAQ (reference sequence). CDR3 nucleotides: TGTGCCAGCAGCCCTGGGACTAGCGGGTTCCCCTACGAGCAGTACTTC. Translated, it gives CASSPGTSGFPYEQYF.

This clonotype came up once. The rearrangement uses TRBV2 and TRBJ2-7; 12 nucleotides match TRBD2. The germline CDR1 and CDR2 sequences are SNHLY and FYNNEI. The CDR3 loop spans 14 amino acids. V shed 8 bases and J 3 bases; nucleotides not matched to a gene: 5. The CDR3 reads CASGRTSGVYEQYF. CDR3 DNA sequence: TGTGCCAGCGGACGGACTAGCGGGGTCTACGAGCAGTACTTC.

The J gene is TRBJ1-5, the V gene TRBV19; D is unclear. The CDR3 extends over 14 amino acids. Trimming took off 4 bases at V and 0 bases at J, with 7 bases between the two ends. Germline-derived CDR1 and CDR2 are LNHDA and SQIVND (reference sequence). Here the CDR3 DNA reads TGTGCCAGTAGTAAAGTGTATAGCAATCAGCCCCAGCATTTT. This gives the protein CASSKVYSNQPQHF. The full variable domain, rest sourced from reference TRBV19 and TRBJ1-5, is DGGITQSPKYLFRKEGQNVTLSCEQNLNHDAMYWYRQDPGQGLRLIYYSQIVNDFQKGDIAEGYSVSREKKESFPLTVTSAQKNPTAFYLCASSKVYSNQPQHFGDGTRLSIL.

This clonotype was counted ten times or more. The chain employs TRBV7-6 and TRBJ2-7; 9 bases are a match to TRBD1. V trimming: 5 bases; J trimming: 3 bases; junction bases outside the gene matches: 8. The V gene's germline CDR1 is SGHVS and CDR2 FNYEAQ. The length of the CDR3 is 15 residues. The CDR3 is CASSPRQGGNYEQYF. CDR3 nucleotides: TGTGCCAGCAGCCCGAGACAGGGGGGGAACTACGAGCAGTACTTC. Variable domain in full (rest from reference TRBV7-6 and TRBJ2-7): GAGVSQSPRYKVTKRGQDVALRCDPISGHVSLYWYRQALGQGPEFLTYFNYEAQQDKSGLPNDRFSAERPEGSISTLTIQRTEQRDSAMYRCASSPRQGGNYEQYFGPGTRLTVT.

This clonotype appeared once. The V call is TRBV24-1, the J call TRBJ2-5; possibly TRBD1 or TRBD2 for D (5 bases each). CDR1 is KGHDR, CDR2 SFDVKD, per germline. Trimming cost V 0 bases and J 3 bases, with 7 bases left between them. This CDR3 has 14 amino acids. CDR3 DNA sequence: TGTGCCACCAGTGATTTGCAGGGAGAAGAGACCCAGTACTTC. Translation gives CATSDLQGEETQYF.